This T cell receptor (beta chain) was documented in a study of blood T cell dynamics during melanoma immunotherapy. The overall study: First-line therapy was either pembrolizumab or nivolumab with ipilimumab for metastatic melanoma.

The germline gives CDR1 LNHDA, CDR2 SQIVND (reference sequence). The ends were cut back, 9 bases at V and 0 bases at J, with 9 bases in the middle. CDR3 size: 13 residues. A fixed DNA input of 350 ng was used per bulk PBMC sample. TCRdb keeps only in-frame clones here, not all; method: immunoSEQ multiplex PCR. The table includes about 10,000 clones, roughly nine tenths detected once. The time point was: week 3, after first cycle of checkpoint inhibitor. Apart from a couple of fast progressors, RECIST 1.1 response was judged 12 weeks post-infusion. The V and J genes are TRBV19 and TRBJ2-4, with D possibly called TRBD1 or TRBD2 (5 bases each). The clonotype originates from a human donor with melanoma. Source: blood, taken from a patient treated with checkpoint blockade. The CDR3 here is CASTGTAKNIQYF. CDR3 coding DNA: TGTGCCAGCACCGGGACAGCCAAAAACATTCAGTACTTC.